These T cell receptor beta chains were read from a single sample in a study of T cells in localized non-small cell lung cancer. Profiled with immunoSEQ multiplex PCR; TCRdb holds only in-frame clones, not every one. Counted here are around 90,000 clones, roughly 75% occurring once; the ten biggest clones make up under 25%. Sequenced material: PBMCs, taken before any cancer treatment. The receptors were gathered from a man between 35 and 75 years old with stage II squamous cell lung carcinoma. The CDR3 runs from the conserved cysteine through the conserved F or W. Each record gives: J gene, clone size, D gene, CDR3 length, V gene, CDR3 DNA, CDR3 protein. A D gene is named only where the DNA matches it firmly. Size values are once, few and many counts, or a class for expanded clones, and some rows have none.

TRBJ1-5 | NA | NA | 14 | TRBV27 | TGTGCCAGCCACCCTCAGTTTTACAATCAGCCCCAGCATTTT | CASHPQFYNQPQHF
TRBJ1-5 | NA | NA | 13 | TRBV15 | TGTGCCACCAGCAGAGCGGCCAATCAGCCCCAGCATTTT | CATSRAANQPQHF
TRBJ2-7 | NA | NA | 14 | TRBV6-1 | TGTGCCAGCAGTGCCCGGGCCTCAGCCTACGAGCAGTACTTC | CASSARASAYEQYF
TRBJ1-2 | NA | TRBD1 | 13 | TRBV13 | TGTGCCAGCAGCTTAGGGACAGGGGGCCCCCCCACCTTC | CASSLGTGGPPTF
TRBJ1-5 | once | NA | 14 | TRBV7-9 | TGTGCCAGCAGCGACAGCAGGGAGGTCGGGGCCCAGCATTTT | CASSDSREVGAQHF
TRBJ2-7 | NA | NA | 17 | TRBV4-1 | TGCGCCAGCAGCCAAGATAAAGGGCTAGCGAGAAGCTACGAGCAGTACTTC | CASSQDKGLARSYEQYF
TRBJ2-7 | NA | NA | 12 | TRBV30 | TGTGCCTGGGGGAAGGGGTATTACGAGCAGTACTTC | CAWGKGYYEQYF
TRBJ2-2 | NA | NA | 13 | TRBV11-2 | TGTGCCAGCAGCTTTGGTTACACCGGGGAGCTGTTTTTT | CASSFGYTGELFF
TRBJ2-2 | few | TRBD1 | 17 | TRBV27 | TGTGCCAGCAGTTTACGTTGGGACAGGGGTAACACCGGGGAGCTGTTTTTT | CASSLRWDRGNTGELFF
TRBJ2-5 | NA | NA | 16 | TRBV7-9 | TGTGCCAGCAGCAACCAACCCGGGATGCTTATGGAGACCCAGTACTTC | CASSNQPGMLMETQYF
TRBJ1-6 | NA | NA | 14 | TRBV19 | TGTGCCAGTAGTGTTCGAATTTATAATTCACCCCTCCACTTT | CASSVRIYNSPLHF
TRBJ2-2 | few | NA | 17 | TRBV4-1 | TGCGCCAGCAGCCATTTAGGGAGAGGGAGGGGGACCGGGGAGCTGTTTTTT | CASSHLGRGRGTGELFF
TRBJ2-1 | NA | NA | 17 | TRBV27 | TGTGCCAGCAGTTTACGCCGGGGCGGGGGCACCTACAATGAGCAGTTCTTC | CASSLRRGGGTYNEQFF
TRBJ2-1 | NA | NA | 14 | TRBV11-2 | TGTGCCAGCAGCTTAAGTGGTGGGAAACATGAGCAGTTCTTC | CASSLSGGKHEQFF
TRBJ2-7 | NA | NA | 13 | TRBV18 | TGTGCCAGCTCACCGGGCTTAACCTACGAGCAGTACTTC | CASSPGLTYEQYF
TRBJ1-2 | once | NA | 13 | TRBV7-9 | TGTGCCAGCAGCCTCTCGAATAGCTATGGCTACACCTTC | CASSLSNSYGYTF
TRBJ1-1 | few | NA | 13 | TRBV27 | TGTGCCAGCACCCCGGGCCCCAACACTGAAGCTTTCTTT | CASTPGPNTEAFF
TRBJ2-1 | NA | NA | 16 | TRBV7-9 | TGTGCCAGCAGCTTGACCCGGGACTGGCGCACAAATGAGCAGTTCTTC | CASSLTRDWRTNEQFF
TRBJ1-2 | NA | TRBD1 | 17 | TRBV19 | TGTGCCAGTAGTTCCCCTCGGGAGGGGGCAACTAACTATGGCTACACCTTC | CASSSPREGATNYGYTF
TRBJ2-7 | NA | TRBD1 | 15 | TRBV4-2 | TGTGCCAGCAGCCAGGACTCGGGACAGGGCTACGAGCAGTACTTC | CASSQDSGQGYEQYF
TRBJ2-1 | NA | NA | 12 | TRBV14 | TGTGCCAGCAGCCAATATAGTGATGAGCAGTTCTTC | CASSQYSDEQFF
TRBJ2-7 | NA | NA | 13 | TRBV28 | TGTGCCAGCAGTTCTCCGACAGACTACGAGCAGTACTTC | CASSSPTDYEQYF
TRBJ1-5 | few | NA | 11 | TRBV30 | TGTGCCTGGAGTGTAGGGGAACCCCAGCATTTT | CAWSVGEPQHF
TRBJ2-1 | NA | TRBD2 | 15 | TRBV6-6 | TGTGCCAGCAGAGCCGGGACTAGCGGGAGGAATGAGCAGTTCTTC | CASRAGTSGRNEQFF
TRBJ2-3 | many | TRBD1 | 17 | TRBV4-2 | TGTGCCAGCAGCCAAGCTACACAGGGGGTGGCGACAGATACGCAGTATTTT | CASSQATQGVATDTQYF
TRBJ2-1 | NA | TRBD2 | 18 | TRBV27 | TGTGCCAGCAAGTTGGGTAGCGGGAGGGCCGCCTCCTACAATGAGCAGTTCTTC | CASKLGSGRAASYNEQFF
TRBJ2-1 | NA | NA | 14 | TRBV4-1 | TGCGCCAGCAGCCTCGGGGCCTCCTACAATGAGCAGTTCTTC | CASSLGASYNEQFF
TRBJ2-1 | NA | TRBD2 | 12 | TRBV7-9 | TGTGCCAGCAGCTCTAGCGGGTTTGAGCAGTTCTTC | CASSSSGFEQFF
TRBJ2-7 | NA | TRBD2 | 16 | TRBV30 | TGTGCCTGGAGGGACCTCGGACTAGCGGAGACCTACGAGCAGTACTTC | CAWRDLGLAETYEQYF
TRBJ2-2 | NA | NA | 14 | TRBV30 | TGTGCCTGGAGTCCCACCTCATGGGCCGGGGAGCTGTTTTTT | CAWSPTSWAGELFF
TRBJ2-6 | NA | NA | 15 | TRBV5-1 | TGCGCCAGCGCCTTGGCTCCCTCTGGGGCCAACGTCCTGACTTTC | CASALAPSGANVLTF
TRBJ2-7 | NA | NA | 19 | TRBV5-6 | TGTGCCAGCAGCCCTAGGACAGAGCGGGTTGCCCTATCATTCTACGAGCAGTACTTC | CASSPRTERVALSFYEQYF
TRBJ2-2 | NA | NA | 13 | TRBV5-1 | TGCGCCAGCAGCTTGTTTTACACCGGGGAGCTGTTTTTT | CASSLFYTGELFF
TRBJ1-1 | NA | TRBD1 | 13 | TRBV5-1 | TGCGCCAGCAGCTTTCAGGGGGCTGCTGAAGCTTTCTTT | CASSFQGAAEAFF
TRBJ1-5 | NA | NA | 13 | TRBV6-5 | TGTGCCAGCAGTTACGGGTTCTCTCAGCCCCAGCATTTT | CASSYGFSQPQHF
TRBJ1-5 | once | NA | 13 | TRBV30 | TGTGCCTGGAGTCGGGGGAGGGATCAGCCCCAGCATTTT | CAWSRGRDQPQHF
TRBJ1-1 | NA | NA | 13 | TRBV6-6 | TGTGCCAGCATCCTGGACGGGGTTAAGGAAGCTTTCTTT | CASILDGVKEAFF
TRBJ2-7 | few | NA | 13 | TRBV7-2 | TGTGCCAGCAGCCTTGGTTGGGGGTCCGAGCAGTACTTC | CASSLGWGSEQYF
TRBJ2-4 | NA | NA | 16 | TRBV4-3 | TGCGCCAGCAGCCAAGATATACTAAGAGCCAAAAACATTCAGTACTTC | CASSQDILRAKNIQYF
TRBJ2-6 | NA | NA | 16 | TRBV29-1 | TGCAGCGTTGAAGACAGTATCTTATCTGGGGCCAACGTCCTGACTTTC | CSVEDSILSGANVLTF
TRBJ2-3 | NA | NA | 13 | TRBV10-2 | TGCGCCAGCAGCCAGGGACTCACAGATACGCAGTATTTT | CASSQGLTDTQYF
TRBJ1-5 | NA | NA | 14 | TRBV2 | TGTGCCAGCCTTAAGGGAGGGGACGGACAGCCCCAGCATTTT | CASLKGGDGQPQHF
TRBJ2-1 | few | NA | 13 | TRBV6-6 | TGTGCCACGTCCTTTTCCCCTCACAATGAGCAGTTCTTC | CATSFSPHNEQFF
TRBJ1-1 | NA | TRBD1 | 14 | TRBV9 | TGTGCCAGCAGCGCAAACAGGGGTAACACTGAAGCTTTCTTT | CASSANRGNTEAFF
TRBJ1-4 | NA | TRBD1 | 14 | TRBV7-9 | TGTGCCAGCAGCTTAGGACAGGGGAGTGAAAAACTGTTTTTT | CASSLGQGSEKLFF
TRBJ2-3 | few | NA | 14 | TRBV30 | TGTGCCTGGAAAGTAGGGCTGAACACAGATACGCAGTATTTT | CAWKVGLNTDTQYF
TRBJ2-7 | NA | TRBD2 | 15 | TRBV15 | TGTGCCACCAGCAGAGATCCGGCGGGAGTTAGCGAGCAGTACTTC | CATSRDPAGVSEQYF
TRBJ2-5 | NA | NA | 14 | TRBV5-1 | TGCGCCAGCAGCCTGGACAGCTCACGGGAGACCCAGTACTTC | CASSLDSSRETQYF
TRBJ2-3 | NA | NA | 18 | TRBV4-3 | TGCGCCAGCAGCCAAGCCGTCAGTTTACTAGCTAGCACAGATACGCAGTATTTT | CASSQAVSLLASTDTQYF
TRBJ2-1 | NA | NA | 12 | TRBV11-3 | TGTGCCAGCAGCCCACAGGGAAATGAGCAGTTCTTC | CASSPQGNEQFF
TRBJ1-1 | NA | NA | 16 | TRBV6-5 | TGTGCCAGCAGTTACTCCGACCCGGGAGTGAACACTGAAGCTTTCTTT | CASSYSDPGVNTEAFF
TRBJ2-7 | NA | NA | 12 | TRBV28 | TGTGCCAGCAGTTTATTTCACTACGAGCAGTACTTC | CASSLFHYEQYF